This T cell receptor (beta chain) was recovered during a study of PD-1 blockade in classical Hodgkin lymphoma. Study-wide points: Newly diagnosed patients were reported to start with lower TCR diversity than healthy donors. Individuals who commenced nivolumab within less than 1 year of ASCT were excluded. A significant rise in TCR diversity was seen by C4D1 for CD4+ cells but not for CD8+ cells.

Comment on this clone: Its cognate antigen is unknown.

TCRdb's table, derived via immunoSEQ multiplex PCR, lists solely in-frame clones and lacks some. The data show approximately 29,000 clones, with about 82% seen just once and around 16% held by the top ten. As for time point: cycle 4 day 1 (C4D1), after five to seven weeks of nivolumab. Every patient had relapsed following autologous stem cell transplantation, and cohorts differed in brentuximab vedotin exposure. This CDR3 is 16 amino acids long. Looked up from germline, CDR1 is SGHDT and CDR2 is YYEEEE. With 4 bases removed from V and 1 base from J, the gap between germline ends came to 15 bases. The rearrangement links TRBV5-6 to TRBJ2-4, with unresolved D. The input for sequencing was peripheral blood mononuclear cells (PBMCs), taken before the fourth cycle of nivolumab. This TCR came from a human donor with classical Hodgkin lymphoma. The CDR3 protein is CASSRDRSMAKNIQYF. Written as DNA, the CDR3 is TGTGCCAGCAGCCGCGATAGGTCCATGGCCAAAAACATTCAGTACTTC.